This is a list of T cell receptor beta chains from one sample in a study of identical twins. MiXCR, applied by TCRdb to the 5' RACE reads, yields one record per CDR3 protein. The sample includes some 710,000 distinct CDR3 sequences, roughly 6% of them seen just once. Sequencing was done on a sample of naive T cells sorted from blood. The receptors stem from a man aged 18 to 30 in good health. Both conserved end residues are part of each CDR3. A D gene is named only where the DNA matches it firmly. Clone size is shown for a subset of rows, as once, few, many or a class of expanded clone.

D gene	CDR3 length	V gene	J gene	clone size	CDR3 DNA	CDR3 protein
TRBD2	13	TRBV11-2	TRBJ2-1	few	TGTGCCAGCGGGCGGGAGGGGTACAATGAGCAGTTCTTC	CASGREGYNEQFF
TRBD1	14	TRBV15	TRBJ2-7	-	TGTGCCACCAGCAGAGACAGGGGGCTCTACGAGCAGTACTTC	CATSRDRGLYEQYF
TRBD2	19	TRBV5-1	TRBJ2-3	few	TGCGCCAGCAGCTTCCGCCTAGCGGCTCTGAAGGACCGCACAGATACGCAGTATTTT	CASSFRLAALKDRTDTQYF
-	12	TRBV29-1	TRBJ1-2	many	TGCAGCGTTGGGAACAAGGATTATGGCTACACCTTC	CSVGNKDYGYTF
TRBD2	15	TRBV7-9	TRBJ2-3	few	TGTGCCAGCAGCCCCCGGAGCGGGGCGGCAGATACGCAGTATTTT	CASSPRSGAADTQYF
-	14	TRBV15	TRBJ2-7	-	TGTGCCACCAGCCGGACGGGGGGCGGGTACGAGCAGTACTTC	CATSRTGGGYEQYF
TRBD1	17	TRBV10-3	TRBJ2-4	-	TGTGCCATCAGTGAGTCCCCGGGACAGGGAGCCAAAAACATTCAGTACTTC	CAISESPGQGAKNIQYF
-	13	TRBV19	TRBJ2-3	-	TGTGCCAGTATAGGCGGGATGAGGGATACGCAGTATTTT	CASIGGMRDTQYF
-	14	TRBV10-3	TRBJ1-5	many	TGTGCCATCAGTGAGTCAGGTCCGGGTCAGCCCCAGCATTTT	CAISESGPGQPQHF
-	14	TRBV7-6	TRBJ1-4	many	TGTGCCAGCAGCCCGAGGCAGCGAGGTGAAAAACTGTTTTTT	CASSPRQRGEKLFF
TRBD2	17	TRBV12-3/TRBV12-4	TRBJ2-4	many	TGTGCCAGCAGTTTACGTAGCGGGGACTTAGGGCCCAACATTCAGTACTTC	CASSLRSGDLGPNIQYF
TRBD1	13	TRBV12-3/TRBV12-4	TRBJ1-1	many	TGTGCCAGCAGTACAGGGGCGGGGGCTGAAGCTTTCTTT	CASSTGAGAEAFF
-	13	TRBV10-1	TRBJ2-1	many	TGCGCCAGCAGTGATGTTGGGGGCGATGAGCAGTTCTTC	CASSDVGGDEQFF
-	14	TRBV20-1	TRBJ2-7	-	TGCAGTGCTAGGGTCAAGGACTACTCTTACGAGCAGTACTTC	CSARVKDYSYEQYF
-	17	TRBV30	TRBJ1-4	few	TGTGCCTGTTCTGTCCGCCTCTCAGGGTTGACTAATGAAAAACTGTTTTTT	CACSVRLSGLTNEKLFF